These 4 T cell receptor beta chains were sequenced from one sample in a study of T cell changes during pregnancy in multiple sclerosis. The method was immunoSEQ multiplex PCR; TCRdb's version includes in-frame clones alone and lacks a portion of them. The sample lists 45,000 to 55,000 clones, 92% occurring once. The sample here was peripheral blood, taken in the third trimester of pregnancy. Receptor source: a female donor with multiple sclerosis, enrolled in a pregnancy study.

This clone was seen a few times. The identical CDR3 is also encoded by other nucleotide sequences in the sample. The rearrangement joins TRBV4-3 to TRBJ2-7; no firm D call. This CDR3 has 13 residues. From germline, CDR1 is LGHNA and CDR2 YSLEER. V shed 0 bases and J shed 4 bases, with 7 bases lying between them. The CDR3 sequence is CASSQDRGYEQYF. DNA of the CDR3: TGCGCCAGCAGCCAAGATAGAGGTTACGAGCAGTACTTC.

The CDR3 DNA reads as TGTGCCTGGAGTGTGAGTGGAAACACCATATATTTT. Its translation: CAWSVSGNTIYF. The rearrangement uses TRBV30 and TRBJ1-3; D remains ambiguous. Germline V gene lookup returns CDR1 GTSNPN and CDR2 SVGIG (reference sequence). This CDR3 spans 12 amino acids. V lost 0 bases and J 3 bases, leaving 3 bases between the germline ends.

The rearrangement links TRBV7-6 to TRBJ2-1, with 13 bases lining up with TRBD2. J lost 8 bases, V lost 5 bases, and 9 bases had no gene match. The CDR3 is 16 amino acids. Germline values: CDR1 SGHVS, CDR2 FNYEAQ. CDR3 in DNA: TGTGCCAGCAGCCGATGGACTAGCGGGAGTGTAGATGAGCAGTTCTTC. Protein sequence: CASSRWTSGSVDEQFF.

The chain recombines TRBV7-2 with TRBJ2-2; TRBD2 is a possible D gene (7 bases). Germline lookup yields CDR1 SGHTA and CDR2 FQGNSA. Trimming removed 6 bases from V and 3 bases from J, with 17 bases in between. CDR3 length: 16 residues. The CDR3 is CASREWGGVDTGELFF. CDR3 coding DNA: TGTGCCAGCAGGGAGTGGGGGGGCGTCGACACCGGGGAGCTGTTTTTT.